Listed below are T cell receptor beta chains from one sample, sequenced in a study of cytomegalovirus exposure and HLA in healthy donors. Sequencing was performed with immunoSEQ multiplex PCR; in TCRdb, only in-frame clones are kept and a portion is missing. This sample has about 140,000 clones, with just over 85% found just once. The sample taken for sequencing was PBMCs. The origin of the receptors is a woman aged 18-35 years in good health and CMV-seropositive. CDR3s include the opening cysteine and the closing phenylalanine or tryptophan. A D gene is named only where the DNA matches it firmly. Only part of the rows carry a size: once, few, many, or a class if the clone is expanded.

>few|TRBV5-4|TRBD2|TRBJ2-7
CATGTSGYYEQYF
TGTGCCACCGGTACTAGCGGCTACTACGAGCAGTACTTC
>NA|TRBV18|NA|TRBJ2-7
CASSPFIGEQYF
TGTGCCAGCTCACCATTCATCGGCGAGCAGTACTTC
>NA|TRBV5-1|TRBD2|TRBJ2-2
CASSLGLDGGSRAGELFF
TGCGCCAGCAGCCTGGGCCTGGATGGCGGGAGTAGGGCCGGGGAGCTGTTTTTT
>NA|TRBV5-1|TRBD1|TRBJ2-7
CASSSGQGHSYEQYF
TGCGCCAGCAGCTCCGGACAGGGACACTCCTACGAGCAGTACTTC
>NA|TRBV30|TRBD2|TRBJ2-7
CAWGVGLAGAEQYF
TGTGCCTGGGGCGTGGGACTAGCGGGAGCTGAGCAGTACTTC
>NA|TRBV5-1|NA|TRBJ1-1
CASKVVLRGTEAFF
TGCGCCAGCAAGGTAGTCCTCCGGGGCACTGAAGCTTTCTTT
>NA|TRBV4-1|TRBD1|TRBJ2-7
CASSQQRTGTGNYEQYF
TGCGCCAGCAGCCAACAACGCACCGGGACAGGGAACTACGAGCAGTACTTC
>NA|TRBV9|NA|TRBJ2-3
CASSADPGVGDTQYF
TGTGCCAGCAGCGCCGACCCGGGAGTGGGAGATACGCAGTATTTT
>NA|TRBV5-1|NA|TRBJ1-2
CASSWEQGPATF
TGCGCCAGCAGTTGGGAACAGGGTCCAGCCACCTTC
>NA|TRBV6-1|NA|TRBJ1-1
CASSDRGGMNTEAFF
TGTGCCAGCAGTGACAGGGGTGGCATGAACACTGAAGCTTTCTTT
>NA|TRBV2|TRBD1|TRBJ1-1
CASRIAGGTEAFF
TGTGCCAGCAGGATTGCAGGGGGAACTGAAGCTTTCTTT
>NA|TRBV28|TRBD1|TRBJ2-3
CASSLVQTGGSDTQYF
TGTGCCAGCAGTTTAGTACAGACAGGGGGTTCAGATACGCAGTATTTT
>NA|TRBV6-5|TRBD1|TRBJ1-3
CASSYRTGVGNTIYF
TGTGCCAGCAGTTACCGGACAGGGGTAGGAAACACCATATATTTT
>NA|TRBV21-1|NA|TRBJ2-1
CASSKAVLAGGPSYNEQFF
TGTGCCAGCAGCAAAGCGGTCCTAGCGGGAGGGCCCTCCTACAATGAGCAGTTCTTC
>NA|TRBV5-1|TRBD2|TRBJ2-5
CATRGLAGGPRETQYF
TGCGCTACGCGGGGACTAGCGGGGGGGCCGAGAGAGACCCAGTACTTC
>NA|TRBV11-2|TRBD1|TRBJ1-2
CASQTGADGYTF
TGTGCCAGTCAGACAGGGGCGGATGGCTACACCTTC
>NA|TRBV7-6|TRBD1|TRBJ1-1
CASSLALRTGNTEAFF
TGTGCCAGCAGCTTAGCCCTTAGGACAGGGAACACTGAAGCTTTCTTT
>NA|TRBV30|TRBD2|TRBJ2-1
CAWSVGGGPHNEQFF
TGTGCCTGGAGTGTCGGGGGGGGGCCCCACAATGAGCAGTTCTTC
>once|TRBV27|NA|TRBJ1-3
CASSLFSGDPVGNTIYF
TGTGCCAGCAGTTTATTCTCAGGGGACCCCGTTGGAAACACCATATATTTT
>NA|TRBV9|TRBD2|TRBJ2-5
CASSPRLAGYQETQYF
TGTGCCAGCAGCCCACGACTAGCGGGGTACCAAGAGACCCAGTACTTC
>NA|TRBV5-1|TRBD2|TRBJ2-7
CASSLHLAGSSYEQYF
TGCGCCAGCAGCCTGCACCTAGCGGGGAGCTCCTACGAGCAGTACTTC
>NA|TRBV5-6|NA|TRBJ2-3
CASSRRTENTQYF
TGTGCCAGCAGCCGCCGGACTGAAAATACGCAGTATTTT
>NA|TRBV19|NA|TRBJ1-6
CASDPGRAAGLNSPLHF
TGTGCCAGCGACCCTGGGCGGGCTGCAGGCCTTAATTCACCCCTCCACTTT
>NA|TRBV6-5|TRBD2|TRBJ2-1
CASSPTSGLYNEQFF
TGTGCCAGCAGCCCGACTAGCGGGTTGTACAATGAGCAGTTCTTC
>once|TRBV28|NA|TRBJ1-2
CASSLSGGRGYTF
TGTGCCAGCAGTTTATCCGGGGGTCGTGGCTACACCTTC
>NA|TRBV5-6|NA|TRBJ2-7
CASSPKGSYEQYF
TGTGCCAGCAGCCCCAAGGGGTCCTACGAGCAGTACTTC
>NA|TRBV2|TRBD1|TRBJ2-7
CASNMDRGIYEQYF
TGTGCCAGCAATATGGACAGGGGGATCTACGAGCAGTACTTC
>NA|TRBV19|NA|TRBJ1-5
CASTPERDQPQHF
TGTGCCAGTACCCCAGAGAGGGATCAGCCCCAGCATTTT
>NA|TRBV7-9|NA|TRBJ1-2
CASSFRGYTF
TGTGCCAGCAGCTTCCGGGGCTACACCTTC
>NA|TRBV5-1|NA|TRBJ1-2
CASSLRGSDYGYTF
TGCGCCAGCAGCTTGAGGGGTTCTGACTATGGCTACACCTTC
>NA|TRBV5-4|TRBD1|TRBJ1-6
CASSLNRDRTSPLHF
TGTGCCAGCAGCTTGAACCGGGACAGGACTTCACCCCTCCACTTT
>NA|TRBV27|TRBD1|TRBJ2-6
CASSLSAGGSGANVLTF
TGTGCCAGCAGTTTATCGGCAGGGGGCTCTGGGGCCAACGTCCTGACTTTC
>NA|TRBV28|NA|TRBJ2-3
CASSWGGARADTQYF
TGTGCCAGCAGTTGGGGGGGCGCACGCGCAGATACGCAGTATTTT
>NA|TRBV19|TRBD2|TRBJ2-1
CASTRGLAGGYNEQFF
TGTGCCAGTACCCGGGGACTAGCGGGGGGCTACAATGAGCAGTTCTTC
>NA|TRBV5-1|TRBD1|TRBJ1-6
CASSPGQTSSPLHF
TGCGCCAGCAGCCCGGGACAGACGAGTTCACCCCTCCACTTT
>NA|TRBV27|NA|TRBJ1-1
CASSLSAALKAEAFF
TGTGCCAGCAGTTTATCAGCGGCCCTGAAAGCTGAAGCTTTCTTT
>NA|TRBV6-5|NA|TRBJ2-2
CASTQDLLNTGELFF
TGTGCCAGCACGCAGGATTTGCTCAACACCGGGGAGCTGTTTTTT
>NA|TRBV2|NA|TRBJ2-2
CASSSMDTGELFF
TGTGCCAGCAGTTCTATGGACACCGGGGAGCTGTTTTTT
>once|TRBV28|NA|TRBJ2-5
CASSFKETQYF
TGTGCCAGCAGTTTCAAAGAGACCCAGTACTTC
>NA|TRBV10-3|TRBD1|TRBJ1-1
CAISDPGQYNTEAFF
TGTGCCATCAGTGATCCGGGACAGTATAACACTGAAGCTTTCTTT
>NA|TRBV5-1|NA|TRBJ1-5
CASSLDNNQPQHF
TGCGCCAGCAGCTTAGACAACAATCAGCCCCAGCATTTT
>NA|TRBV6-1|NA|TRBJ2-3
CASALRGTDTQYF
TGTGCCAGCGCACTGAGGGGCACAGATACGCAGTATTTT
>NA|TRBV27|NA|TRBJ2-5
CASSLWGRETQYF
TGTGCCAGCAGTTTATGGGGGCGGGAGACCCAGTACTTC
>NA|TRBV5-4|NA|TRBJ1-2
CASSLATTNYGYTF
TGTGCCAGCAGCTTGGCGACAACTAACTATGGCTACACCTTC
>NA|TRBV6-5|NA|TRBJ1-3
CASSYSGVSGNTIYF
TGTGCCAGCAGTTACTCAGGGGTCTCTGGAAACACCATATATTTT
>NA|TRBV19|TRBD1|TRBJ2-4
CASSIRDSMGNIQYF
TGTGCCAGTAGTATCAGGGACAGCATGGGGAACATTCAGTACTTC
>NA|TRBV7-6|TRBD1|TRBJ2-7
CASSPGTADSYEQYF
TGTGCCAGCAGCCCAGGGACAGCAGACTCCTACGAGCAGTACTTC
>NA|TRBV27|TRBD2|TRBJ2-7
CASSFGTSGVHEQYF
TGTGCCAGCAGTTTCGGAACTAGCGGGGTCCACGAGCAGTACTTC
>NA|TRBV12-5|NA|TRBJ1-5
CASGLPRGRDSNQPQHF
TGTGCTAGTGGTTTGCCCCGGGGAAGAGATAGCAATCAGCCCCAGCATTTT
>NA|TRBV11-2|NA|TRBJ1-1
CASRATLDSMNTEAFF
TGTGCCAGCAGGGCTACCCTCGACAGCATGAACACTGAAGCTTTCTTT
>NA|TRBV4-1|TRBD1|TRBJ2-4
CASSPPRDRSVKNIQYF
TGCGCCAGCAGCCCCCCTCGGGACAGGTCCGTGAAAAACATTCAGTACTTC